The entry below describes one T cell receptor (beta chain). No antigen is known for it. These data belong to a study of cytomegalovirus exposure and HLA in healthy donors. A multiplex PCR was run with 60 Vbeta primers and 13 Jbeta primers. Using immunoSEQ multiplex PCR, the repertoire was profiled, and TCRdb retains in-frame clones only, with some absent. Of about 150,000 clones detected, roughly three quarters appear once; the ten largest clones hold about 3.1%. Germline CDR1 SNHLY, CDR2 FYNNEI. With 6 bases clipped from V and 6 bases from J, the junction kept 16 bases outside the gene matches. The CDR3 extends over 17 amino acids. Points from the study as a whole: With later analysis, a missense DCLRE1C variant became linked to TCR beta V- and J-gene trimming. Some V segments, TRBV6-2 and TRBV6-3 among them, were indistinguishable and were therefore excluded. Cytomegalovirus association was assigned to about 150 TCR beta chains.

This sequence joins TRBV2 and TRBJ2-3, with 9 bases identical to TRBD1. The receptor was derived from a woman aged 50 to 60 in good health and CMV-seropositive. The specimen was PBMCs. Written as DNA, the CDR3 is TGTGCCAGCAGGGACGTAAGACAGGGGGGACTAACGGATACGCAGTATTTT. It encodes CASRDVRQGGLTDTQYF.